The next 24 T cell receptor beta chains were all read from a single sample in a study of chronic HIV infection and antiretroviral therapy. MiXCR was run by TCRdb on the 5' RACE reads, yielding one entry per CDR3 protein. The profile shows 25,000 to 35,000 distinct CDR3 sequences, under 9.5% of them singletons. What was sequenced was peripheral blood. All receptors derive from an adult who had HIV and had not received antiretroviral therapy, or was an uninfected healthy control (not recorded which).

This clonotype has a handful of counts. Given a much more abundant clone one base away, this may be a read error. The chain carries TRBV4-1 and TRBJ2-1; 10 nucleotides match TRBD2. J lost 9 bases, V lost 1 base, and 9 bases had no gene match. Germline V gene sequence: CDR1 MGHRA, CDR2 YSYEKL. This CDR3 comprises 16 residues. The CDR3 coding sequence is TGCGCCAGCAGCCAAGCTAGCGGGGGTGGTTACGGTGAGCAGTTCTTC. This gives the protein CASSQASGGGYGEQFF.

With respect to this clonotype: A read error is possible here, since a much larger clone lies one base away. This chain uses TRBV29-1 with TRBJ2-7, with D perhaps TRBD1 (5 bases). There are 11 residues in the CDR3. Germline CDR1 is SQVTM and CDR2 is ANQGSEA. The CDR3 DNA is TGCAACGCCGGCAGGGACTACGAGCAGTACTTC. It specifies CNAGRDYEQYF.

This clonotype was recorded at least ten times. The rearrangement links TRBV3-1 to TRBJ1-1; D unclear. The CDR3 extends over 14 amino acids. Trimming pared 1 base from V and 3 bases from J, leaving 9 bases between. CDR1 is LGHDT, CDR2 YNNKEL, per germline (reference sequence). CDR3 sequence: CASSQVWLDTEAFF. DNA for the CDR3: TGTGCCAGCAGCCAAGTATGGTTGGACACTGAAGCTTTCTTT.

This clonotype was found many times. The rearrangement links TRBV28 to TRBJ2-7, with TRBD2 identical over 10 bases. The V gene's germline CDR1 is MDHEN and CDR2 SYDVKM. The CDR3 runs 16 residues. J was trimmed by 7 bases and V by 5 bases; bases with no gene match: 14. This CDR3 reads CASSPPGSGRAGEQYF. The CDR3 DNA follows: TGTGCCAGCAGTCCCCCGGGGAGCGGGAGGGCCGGAGAGCAGTACTTC.

There are many counts of this clonotype. The chain links TRBV27 to TRBJ2-7; either TRBD1 or TRBD2 may supply D (5 bases each). V was cut by 3 bases and J by 1 base, with 13 bases left in between. The germline V gene has CDR1 MNHEY and CDR2 SMNVEV (reference sequence). This CDR3 is 15 amino acids long. The CDR3 protein is CASSFKAGRSYEQYF. CDR3 sequence (DNA): TGTGCCAGCAGTTTCAAGGCAGGGAGATCCTACGAGCAGTACTTC.

This clonotype showed up just a few times. This chain joins TRBV29-1 and TRBJ1-1, with no clear D. The germline V and J ends were trimmed by 7 bases and 1 base, with 13 bases remaining between them. Germline V gene lookup returns CDR1 SQVTM and CDR2 ANQGSEA. The CDR3 is 13 residues long. The CDR3 DNA sequence: TGCAGCGCCACCCAGGTCGGGAACACTGAAGCTTTCTTT. Translation gives CSATQVGNTEAFF.

This clonotype was observed at least ten times. This chain joins TRBV5-5 and TRBJ2-5; TRBD1 aligns across 11 bases. The germline V gene has CDR1 SGHKS and CDR2 YYEKEE (reference sequence). Losses at the gene ends were 3 bases for V and 4 bases for J; bases not matched to a gene: 5. This CDR3 region has 15 residues. CDR3 DNA: TGTGCCAGCAGCTGGGGGGACAGGGGGGTAGAGACCCAGTACTTC. Its protein is CASSWGDRGVETQYF.

This clonotype has a count of ten or more. The V call is TRBV18, the J call TRBJ1-1, with TRBD1 matching 7 bases. The germline V gene has CDR1 KGHSH and CDR2 LQKENI. This CDR3 comprises 14 residues. V shed 1 base and J 5 bases; nucleotides not matched to a gene: 4. The CDR3: CASSPQTGKTEAFF. CDR3 DNA: TGTGCCAGCTCACCACAGACAGGGAAAACTGAAGCTTTCTTT.

This chain connects TRBV25-1 to TRBJ2-5; D is uncertain. Germline V gives CDR1 MGHDK, CDR2 SYGVNS. Trimming removed 3 bases at V and 4 bases at J, with 3 bases between. This CDR3 has 11 amino acids. Written as DNA, the CDR3 is TGTGCCAGCAGTGAGGGAGAGACCCAGTACTTC. Encoded protein: CASSEGETQYF.

This clonotype was seen at least ten times. The chain carries TRBV25-1 and TRBJ2-1; 10 bases match TRBD2. The length of the CDR3 is 15 residues. V was pared by 4 bases and J by 4 bases, with 4 bases of the junction left unmatched. The V gene's germline CDR1 is MGHDK and CDR2 SYGVNS. The CDR3 region has the DNA TGTGCCAGCAGTGCAGGGACTAGCGATTACAATGAGCAGTTCTTC. Translating it yields CASSAGTSDYNEQFF. The whole variable domain, filled in from reference TRBV25-1 and TRBJ2-1, reads EADIYQTPRYLVIGTGKKITLECSQTMGHDKMYWYQQDPGMELHLIHYSYGVNSTEKGDLSSESTVSRIRTEHFPLTLESARPSHTSQYLCASSAGTSDYNEQFFGPGTRLTVL.

The sample holds many counts of this clonotype. The chain carries TRBV11-1 and TRBJ2-7; the D gene could be TRBD1 or TRBD2 (6 bases each). The V end lost 0 bases, the J end lost 5 bases, and 20 bases lay between the germline ends. The CDR3 contains 17 residues. Germline loops: CDR1 SGHAT, CDR2 FQDESV (reference sequence). CDR3 sequence: CASSLALPRGREDEQYF. CDR3 DNA: TGTGCCAGCAGCTTAGCGCTTCCCCGGGGGCGCGAGGACGAGCAGTACTTC.

This clonotype showed up many times. V is TRBV27 and J is TRBJ1-5; D unclear. Germline assignment: CDR1 MNHEY and CDR2 SMNVEV (reference sequence). The CDR3 consists of 15 residues. Trimming took off 3 bases at V and 0 bases at J, with 9 bases between the two ends. This CDR3 is CASSFSGLSNQPQHF. CDR3 nucleotides: TGTGCCAGCAGTTTTTCCGGTCTTAGCAATCAGCCCCAGCATTTT.

This rearrangement joins TRBV6-2 or TRBV6-3 to TRBJ2-7; the D gene could be TRBD1 or TRBD2 (5 bases each). Trimming shortened V by 0 bases and J by 6 bases, and 12 bases separated the two germline ends. This CDR3 region has 14 residues. Per germline, CDR1 MNHEY and CDR2 SVGEGT. CDR3 residues: CASSYSGVGSEQYF. In nucleotides, the CDR3 is TGTGCCAGCAGTTACTCGGGGGTCGGGTCCGAGCAGTACTTC.

This clonotype was counted many times. The V call is TRBV9, the J call TRBJ2-3; 9 bases fit TRBD1. The length of the CDR3 is 14 residues. After removal of 4 bases from V and 4 bases from J, the junction contained 4 bases not matched to a gene. The germline V gene has CDR1 SGDLS and CDR2 YYNGEE. The CDR3 coding sequence is TGTGCCAGCAGCTCACAGGGGGCGGCAGATACGCAGTATTTT. Its protein product is CASSSQGAADTQYF.

In its sample, this clonotype was seen a few times. The chain links TRBV15 to TRBJ2-3; the match to TRBD2 covers 8 bases. Unmatched junction bases numbered 6, after V lost 7 bases and J lost 3 bases. The CDR3 extends over 14 amino acids. Germline CDR1 and CDR2: LNHNV and YYDKDF (reference sequence). The CDR3 protein is CATKSGGRTDTQYF. Here the CDR3 DNA reads TGTGCCACCAAGAGCGGGGGAAGGACAGATACGCAGTATTTT. Variable domain in full (rest from reference TRBV15 and TRBJ2-3): DAMVIQNPRYQVTQFGKPVTLSCSQTLNHNVMYWYQQKSSQAPKLLFHYYDKDFNNEADTPDNFQSRRPNTSFCFLDIRSPGLGDTAMYLCATKSGGRTDTQYFGPGTRLTVL.

The gene calls are TRBV20-1 and TRBJ2-1; D might be TRBD2 (6 bases). The CDR3 totals 13 residues. Per germline, CDR1 DFQATT and CDR2 SNEGSKA (reference sequence). Trimming took 4 bases from V and 3 from J, leaving 10 bases between them. The CDR3 sequence: CSAIADYYNEQFF. CDR3 nucleotides: TGCAGTGCTATCGCGGACTACTACAATGAGCAGTTCTTC.

This clonotype was recorded at least ten times. The genes are TRBV6-2 or TRBV6-3 and TRBJ2-2; D is undetermined. Germline CDR1 and CDR2: MNHEY and SVGEGT. The germline V and J ends were trimmed by 6 bases and 2 bases, with 10 bases remaining between them. This CDR3 contains 14 residues. As DNA, the CDR3 is TGTGCCAGCAGCGAAGACGGTAACACCGGGGAGCTGTTTTTT. This encodes CASSEDGNTGELFF.

This clonotype was seen many times. The chain couples TRBV6-2 or TRBV6-3 to TRBJ1-2; no firm D call. This CDR3 contains 11 residues. V lost 5 bases to trimming and J lost 3 bases, with 4 bases between them. Germline V gives CDR1 MNHEY, CDR2 SVGEGT. CDR3 nucleotide sequence: TGTGCCAGCAGTCTAGACTATGGCTACACCTTC. Translation: CASSLDYGYTF.

This clonotype was seen many times. V is TRBV11-2 and J is TRBJ2-5, with 7 bases that match TRBD1. CDR3 length equals 14 residues. Germline CDR1 SGHAT, CDR2 FQNNGV. V was clipped by 1 base and J by 2 bases; unmatched bases: 1. The DNA for the CDR3 is TGTGCCAGCAGCTTAGTGGGACAGCAAGAGACCCAGTACTTC. Amino acid sequence: CASSLVGQQETQYF.

This clonotype was detected ten times or more. The chain has TRBV20-1 and TRBJ2-1; 14 bases are shared with TRBD2. J was trimmed by 8 bases and V by 2 bases; bases with no gene match: 8. CDR3 length equals 16 residues. The V gene's germline CDR1 is DFQATT and CDR2 SNEGSKA (reference sequence). CDR3 amino acids: CSARPGTSGRMDEQFF. DNA of the CDR3: TGCAGTGCTAGACCCGGGACTAGCGGGAGAATGGATGAGCAGTTCTTC.

This clonotype has only a few counts. The chain carries TRBV3-1 and TRBJ1-1; maybe TRBD1 (6 bases). This CDR3 has 14 residues. Germline CDR1 and CDR2: LGHDT and YNNKEL (reference sequence). Trimming cost V 4 bases and J 5 bases, with 14 bases left between them. CDR3 DNA sequence: TGTGCCAGCAGCCCAGGACAGAGGAGAACTGAAGCTTTCTTT. This sequence encodes CASSPGQRRTEAFF.

This clonotype was counted at least ten times. J is TRBJ2-1 and V is TRBV11-2; perhaps TRBD2 as D (6 bases). CDR3 length equals 16 residues. The V end was cut by 1 base, the J end by 8 bases, with 18 bases between. Germline values: CDR1 SGHAT, CDR2 FQNNGV. The CDR3 sequence is CASSLVVSGVRDEQFF. Here the CDR3 DNA reads TGTGCCAGCAGCTTAGTCGTTTCGGGGGTTAGGGATGAGCAGTTCTTC.

This clonotype was counted ten times or more. CDR3 loop: CSVEDRDRGVYEQYF. CDR3 in DNA: TGCAGCGTTGAAGATCGGGACAGGGGCGTTTACGAGCAGTACTTC. The chain is built from TRBV29-1 and TRBJ2-7, with 10 bases that match TRBD1. The CDR3 is made up of 15 amino acids. With 0 bases clipped from V and 4 bases from J, the junction kept 6 bases outside the gene matches. Germline assignment: CDR1 SQVTM and CDR2 ANQGSEA.

The genes are TRBV29-1 and TRBJ2-4; 8 nucleotides align to TRBD1. This CDR3 has 14 residues. Germline V gene data show CDR1 as SQVTM and CDR2 as ANQGSEA. V shed 0 bases, J shed 4 bases, and the junction held 2 bases outside the gene matches. This chain's CDR3 is CSVEDRGPKNIQYF. The CDR3 DNA sequence: TGCAGCGTTGAAGACAGGGGGCCTAAAAACATTCAGTACTTC.